This TCR beta chain was identified in a study of vaccination effects on CD4 cells after COVID-19. ViraFEST assay sequencing came after antigen-specific CD4+ T cells were expanded with viral peptide pools. Cultured cells yielded isolated CD4+ T cells after more than nine days. Absence of prior SARS-CoV-2 infection characterized the vaccine recipients, who showed negative nucleocapsid antibodies. Worth noting for this clone: What it binds is not known.

This table comes from immunoSEQ multiplex PCR, and its TCRdb copy is limited to in-frame clones, with some not included. The sample shows under 55,000 clones, about four fifths of them seen only once. CDR3 length equals 14 residues. The V end was cut by 4 bases, the J end by 0 bases, with 7 bases between. Germline V gives CDR1 KGHSH, CDR2 LQKENI. The clonotype was recovered from a human donor who received a COVID-19 vaccine. The gene calls are TRBV18 and TRBJ1-3; D not certain. The specimen comprised CD4+ T cells from PBMCs cultured with HCoV-OC43 spike peptides, sampled before COVID-19 vaccination. Sample subset: HCoV-OC43 spike overlapping peptide pool stimulation. CDR3: CASSQQSSGNTIYF. CDR3 in DNA: TGTGCCAGCTCACAACAGAGCTCTGGAAACACCATATATTTT.